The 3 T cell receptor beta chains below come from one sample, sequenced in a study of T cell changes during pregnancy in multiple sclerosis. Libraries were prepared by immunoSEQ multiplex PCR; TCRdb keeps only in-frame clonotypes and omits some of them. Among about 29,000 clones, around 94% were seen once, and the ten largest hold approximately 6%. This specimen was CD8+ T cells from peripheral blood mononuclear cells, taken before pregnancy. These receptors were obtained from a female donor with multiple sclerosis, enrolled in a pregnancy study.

DNA for the CDR3: TGTGCCATCAGTCCGGACTCAATCGGCAATCAGCCCCAGCATTTT. It encodes CAISPDSIGNQPQHF. J is TRBJ1-5 and V is TRBV10-3; D is unresolved. The germline V gene encodes CDR1 ENHRY and CDR2 SYGVKD. The CDR3 sequence is 15 residues long. Trimming pared 5 bases from V and 2 bases from J, leaving 13 bases between.

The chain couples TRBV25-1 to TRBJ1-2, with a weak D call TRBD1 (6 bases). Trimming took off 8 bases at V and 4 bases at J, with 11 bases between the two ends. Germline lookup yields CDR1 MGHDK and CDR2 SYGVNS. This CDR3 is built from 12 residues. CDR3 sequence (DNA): TGTGCCAGCCTGGGACATGGCTATGGCTACACCTTC. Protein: CASLGHGYGYTF.

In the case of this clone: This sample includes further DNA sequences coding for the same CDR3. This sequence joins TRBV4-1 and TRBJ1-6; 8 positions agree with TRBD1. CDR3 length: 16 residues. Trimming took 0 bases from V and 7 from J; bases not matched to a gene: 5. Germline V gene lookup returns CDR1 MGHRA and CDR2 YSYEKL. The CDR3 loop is CASSQEQGAKNSPLHF. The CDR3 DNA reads TGCGCCAGCAGCCAAGAGCAGGGGGCAAAGAATTCACCCCTCCACTTT.